Below are 11 T cell receptor beta chains sequenced from a single sample in a study of blood T cell repertoires in COVID-19. Generated by immunoSEQ multiplex PCR, the TCRdb table keeps only in-frame clones and is missing some. The profile shows about 200,000 clones, roughly nine tenths of them singletons. Sequencing used peripheral blood. The receptors stem from a woman in her 70s with acute or convalescent COVID-19.

The chain couples TRBV18 to TRBJ2-7, with TRBD1 identical over 9 bases. Germline CDR1 KGHSH, CDR2 LQKENI. The CDR3 is made up of 15 amino acids. Trimming took 3 bases from V and 5 from J; bases not matched to a gene: 8. As DNA, the CDR3 is TGTGCCAGCTCACCCGAACAGGGGGCGAGGAACGAGCAGTACTTC. The encoded protein is CASSPEQGARNEQYF.

The chain recombines TRBV28 with TRBJ1-4, with 7 nucleotides matching TRBD1. V lost 6 bases, J lost 7 bases, and 11 bases stayed unmatched. Germline CDR1 is MDHEN and CDR2 is SYDVKM. The CDR3 runs 15 residues. CDR3 coding DNA: TGTGCCAGCAGAACAGGGGATAAGGGGAGTGAAAAACTGTTTTTT. It is translated as CASRTGDKGSEKLFF.

This chain uses TRBV27 with TRBJ2-2; 8 bases line up with TRBD1. Trimming at V came to 3 bases and at J to 4 bases, leaving 1 base not matched to a gene. This CDR3 is 14 amino acids long. Germline CDR1 reads MNHEY; CDR2 reads SMNVEV (reference sequence). CDR3 amino acids: CASSFTGGTGELFF. The CDR3 coding sequence is TGTGCCAGCAGTTTTACAGGGGGCACCGGGGAGCTGTTTTTT.

V gene TRBV5-8 combines with J gene TRBJ2-5; no clear D. V was trimmed by 5 bases and J by 7 bases, leaving 12 bases between them. CDR1 SGHTS and CDR2 YDEGEE come from the germline V gene. The CDR3 is made up of 12 amino acids. The CDR3 DNA follows: TGTGCCAGCAGTGACGGCGGAAGGACCCAGTACTTC. Encoded protein: CASSDGGRTQYF.

V gene TRBV18 combines with J gene TRBJ1-1, with TRBD1 matching 8 bases. The CDR3 consists of 16 residues. The germline V gene encodes CDR1 KGHSH and CDR2 LQKENI. J was trimmed by 0 bases and V by 8 bases; bases with no gene match: 11. CDR3 in DNA: TGTGCCAGCCTCGGACAGGGCTCGTCATTGAACACTGAAGCTTTCTTT. It yields the protein CASLGQGSSLNTEAFF. The full variable domain, in which reference TRBV18 and TRBJ1-1 provide the parts outside the CDR3, is NAGVMQNPRHLVRRRGQEARLRCSPMKGHSHVYWYRQLPEEGLKFMVYLQKENIIDESGMPKERFSAEFPKEGPSILRIQQVVRGDSAAYFCASLGQGSSLNTEAFFGQGTRLTVV.

The V gene is TRBV6-5, the J gene TRBJ1-5; D may be TRBD1 (5 bases). The V and J ends lost 5 bases and 1 base respectively, with 9 bases between them. The CDR3 totals 14 residues. Looked up from germline, CDR1 is MNHEY and CDR2 is SVGAGI. The CDR3 here is CASSRTRSNQPQHF. The DNA for the CDR3 is TGTGCCAGCAGTCGGACACGAAGCAATCAGCCCCAGCATTTT.

This chain uses TRBV5-1 with TRBJ2-1, with TRBD1 identical over 9 bases. Germline CDR1 reads SGHRS; CDR2 reads YFSETQ. V was clipped by 1 base and J by 2 bases; unmatched bases: 10. The CDR3 runs 18 residues. CDR3 sequence: CASSLRSGQGVAYNEQFF. In DNA form, the CDR3 reads TGCGCCAGCAGCTTGAGGTCGGGACAGGGCGTTGCCTACAATGAGCAGTTCTTC.

This clone was observed once. V usage is TRBV5-5 and J usage is TRBJ2-1, with 8 bases aligning to TRBD2. Germline CDR1 and CDR2: SGHKS and YYEKEE (reference sequence). The CDR3 spans 18 residues. V gave up 4 bases and J gave up 5 bases; unmatched junction bases: 17. The CDR3 DNA sequence: TGTGCCAGCAGCGCTGGAGCCTCTCCGGGGGGGCGTGACAATGAGCAGTTCTTC. Its translation: CASSAGASPGGRDNEQFF.

The CDR3 bases are TGCGCCAGCAGCCAAGATTGGGTAGCCTCAGATACGCAGTATTTT. Amino acid sequence: CASSQDWVASDTQYF. The V gene is TRBV4-1, the J gene TRBJ2-3; D unclear. V was trimmed by 0 bases and J by 4 bases, leaving 11 bases between them. Germline V lookup: CDR1 MGHRA, CDR2 YSYEKL. This CDR3 has 15 amino acids.

This clone has a single count. The chain recombines TRBV4-1 with TRBJ2-3; D is ambiguous. Trimming took 2 bases from V and 2 from J, leaving 8 bases between them. Looked up from germline, CDR1 is MGHRA and CDR2 is YSYEKL. This CDR3 contains 14 residues. This CDR3 reads CASSQSHNTDTQYF. The CDR3 region has the DNA TGCGCCAGCAGCCAATCCCACAACACAGATACGCAGTATTTT.

The genes are TRBV4-1 and TRBJ2-2, with TRBD2 identical over 8 bases. CDR1 is MGHRA, CDR2 YSYEKL, per germline. This CDR3 has 15 residues. Trimming removed 4 bases from V and 4 bases from J; junction bases left unmatched: 5. CDR3 in amino acids: CASSLSGSSTGELFF. The CDR3 coding sequence is TGCGCCAGCAGCCTAAGCGGGAGCTCCACCGGGGAGCTGTTTTTT.